This entry lists 21 T cell receptor beta chains sequenced from one sample in a study of T cell responses to AZD1222 COVID-19 vaccine (dated by TCRdb to about 2021). Receptor libraries were prepared by the immunoSEQ multiplex PCR assay. TCRdb took this table from immuneACCESS and kept in-frame rearrangements with V and J called. Such tables lack part of the clones; where checked against another copy, unresolved V genes explain under half of the gap, and the rest is unexplained. This sample is represented by roughly 130,000 clones; 80% to 90% of them were singletons. The top ten clonotypes cover about 7.9% of the sample. Reading the label with the study, this specimen's time point is: baseline before first vaccination. The sequencing here drew on peripheral blood, taken on day 0 of AZD1222 vaccination. Source of these receptors: an adult in good health.

The chain couples TRBV19 to TRBJ1-5, with a weak D call TRBD1 (6 bases). The CDR3 consists of 17 residues. Germline assignment: CDR1 LNHDA and CDR2 SQIVND (reference sequence). The V end was cut by 3 bases, the J end by 2 bases, with 17 bases between. The CDR3 DNA sequence: TGTGCCAGTAGTATCGGAGGGGGACGCCTGGGCAATCAGCCCCAGCATTTT. Translating gives CASSIGGGRLGNQPQHF.

This chain connects TRBV29-1 to TRBJ2-7; 9 nucleotides agree with TRBD1. Germline V gene data show CDR1 as SQVTM and CDR2 as ANQGSEA. The CDR3 is made up of 13 amino acids. With 6 bases clipped from V and 4 bases from J, the junction kept 7 bases outside the gene matches. CDR3 sequence (DNA): TGCAGCGTCGTCCGGGACAGGGAGTACGAGCAGTACTTC. This translates into CSVVRDREYEQYF.

This clone has only one observation. The rearrangement uses TRBV10-3 and TRBJ1-5; D call uncertain. Trimming stripped 0 bases from V and 4 bases from J, with 16 bases between. Germline CDR1 reads ENHRY; CDR2 reads SYGVKD. CDR3 length: 17 amino acids. In DNA, the CDR3 is TGTGCCATCAGTGAGTCGGTTGCTGCGGATCAGAATCAGCCCCAGCATTTT. Protein: CAISESVAADQNQPQHF.

V gene TRBV5-1 combines with J gene TRBJ1-4; 8 positions agree with TRBD1. The germline V gene has CDR1 SGHRS and CDR2 YFSETQ. V was pared by 2 bases and J by 8 bases, with 5 bases of the junction left unmatched. This CDR3 is 14 amino acids long. The CDR3 sequence: CASSFNRGEEKLFF. The CDR3 DNA reads TGCGCCAGCAGCTTTAACAGGGGGGAGGAAAAACTGTTTTTT.

This CDR3 reads CASSHTYRGGELFF. The DNA for the CDR3 is TGTGCCAGCAGCCACACCTACAGGGGCGGGGAGCTGTTTTTT. V and J are TRBV3-1 (or the pseudogene TRBV3-2) and TRBJ2-2, with TRBD1 matching over 7 bases. Germline loops: CDR1 LGHDT, CDR2 YNNKEL (reference sequence). The CDR3 is made up of 14 amino acids. V was clipped by 3 bases and J by 7 bases; unmatched bases: 5.

This clone has more than one count but fewer than ten. The chain's CDR3 is CASSGTNYGYTF. The DNA for the CDR3 is TGTGCCAGCAGCGGGACAAACTATGGCTACACCTTC. J is TRBJ1-2 and V is TRBV2; the D gene is possibly TRBD1 (6 bases). Trimming took 6 bases from V and 2 from J, leaving 7 bases between them. Germline CDR1 and CDR2: SNHLY and FYNNEI. The CDR3 length is 12 residues.

The chain combines TRBV7-9 with TRBJ1-3; 10 nucleotides match TRBD1. Per germline, CDR1 SEHNR and CDR2 FQNEAQ (reference sequence). The CDR3 consists of 17 residues. Trimming cost V 4 bases and J 0 bases; bases outside gene matches: 6. This CDR3 is CASSSSRDRGSGNTIYF. CDR3 DNA: TGTGCCAGCAGCTCGTCCCGGGACAGGGGCTCTGGAAACACCATATATTTT.

DNA for the CDR3: TGTGCCAGTAGTATAGATCCCCAGAATGGTGAAAAACTGTTTTTT. Translating it yields CASSIDPQNGEKLFF. This rearrangement joins TRBV19 to TRBJ1-4; unclear D gene. Per the germline V gene, CDR1 is LNHDA and CDR2 is SQIVND (reference sequence). This CDR3 has 15 amino acids. The V end was cut by 0 bases, the J end by 7 bases, with 12 bases between.

The chain couples TRBV27 to TRBJ2-7; TRBD1 agrees at 9 bases. Per germline, CDR1 MNHEY and CDR2 SMNVEV (reference sequence). Trimming cost V 4 bases and J 3 bases; bases outside gene matches: 4. CDR3 size: 14 residues. The CDR3 DNA is TGTGCCAGCAGTTACAGGGGGCGCAACTACGAGCAGTACTTC. This codes for CASSYRGRNYEQYF.

This sequence joins TRBV11-2 and TRBJ1-1; weak D call: TRBD1 (5 bases). Per the germline V gene, CDR1 is SGHAT and CDR2 is FQNNGV. Deletions cut 3 bases from V and 3 bases from J, with 8 bases between. CDR3 length: 13 amino acids. In DNA form, the CDR3 reads TGTGCCAGCAGCTTCCAGGGAGACACTGAAGCTTTCTTT. This gives the protein CASSFQGDTEAFF. Combining the CDR3 with reference TRBV11-2 and TRBJ1-1 gives the whole variable domain EAGVAQSPRYKIIEKRQSVAFWCNPISGHATLYWYQQILGQGPKLLIQFQNNGVVDDSQLPKDRFSAERLKGVDSTLKIQPAKLEDSAVYLCASSFQGDTEAFFGQGTRLTVV.

This chain links TRBV12-5 with TRBJ1-2; TRBD1 aligns across 8 bases. The V and J ends lost 5 bases and 4 bases, in that order; junction bases with no gene match: 6. CDR1 LGHNT and CDR2 FRNRAP come from the germline V gene. The CDR3 runs 14 residues. CDR3 nucleotide sequence: TGTGCTAGTGGTCCTTACAGGGGGGCCTATGGCTACACCTTC. This sequence encodes CASGPYRGAYGYTF.

The V gene is TRBV6-5, the J gene TRBJ2-3; no clear D. CDR1 MNHEY and CDR2 SVGAGI come from the germline V gene. This CDR3 has 16 residues. V was cut by 0 bases and J by 0 bases, with 10 bases left in between. This CDR3 is CASSYSQITSTDTQYF. DNA for the CDR3: TGTGCCAGCAGTTACTCTCAGATAACTAGCACAGATACGCAGTATTTT.

The rearrangement links TRBV27 to TRBJ2-2; 10 positions agree with TRBD1. The V and J ends lost 3 bases and 3 bases, in that order; junction bases with no gene match: 13. CDR1 is MNHEY and CDR2 is SMNVEV in the germline V gene (reference sequence). The CDR3 length is 19 residues. Written as DNA, the CDR3 is TGTGCCAGCAGTTTGCAACGACAGGGGGCGCACGGATACACCGGGGAGCTGTTTTTT. Amino acid sequence: CASSLQRQGAHGYTGELFF.

The J gene is TRBJ1-2, the V gene TRBV10-1, with a weak D call TRBD1 (6 bases). Germline lookup yields CDR1 WNHNN and CDR2 SYGVQD (reference sequence). The CDR3 covers 13 residues. Trimming took off 8 bases at V and 5 bases at J, with 15 bases between the two ends. Here the CDR3 reads CASSETGEYGYTF. DNA of the CDR3: TGCGCCAGCTCGGAGACAGGCGAATATGGCTACACCTTC.

This chain connects TRBV11-2 to TRBJ2-7; TRBD1 matches at 7 bases. Looked up from germline, CDR1 is SGHAT and CDR2 is FQNNGV. CDR3 length: 14 amino acids. Trimming cost V 4 bases and J 7 bases; bases outside gene matches: 10. The CDR3 DNA reads as TGTGCCAGCAGCTATCGCAGACAGGGTTGGGAGCAGTACTTC. It translates to CASSYRRQGWEQYF.

This chain links TRBV6-5 with TRBJ2-7; D tentatively fits TRBD1 or TRBD2 (5 bases each). The ends were cut back, 5 bases at V and 7 bases at J, with 12 bases in the middle. The CDR3 length is 12 residues. Germline assignment: CDR1 MNHEY and CDR2 SVGAGI. CDR3 sequence reads: CASSQGEGEQYF. In nucleotides, the CDR3 is TGTGCCAGCAGTCAGGGTGAGGGGGAGCAGTACTTC.

The V and J genes are TRBV6-2 or TRBV6-3 and TRBJ2-1; possibly TRBD1 for D (6 bases). In germline, CDR1 is MNHEY, CDR2 SVGEGT. Trimming removed 2 bases at V and 7 bases at J, with 15 bases between. The CDR3 runs 15 residues. CDR3 DNA: TGTGCCAGCAGTTACCCAGGGACATTCACAAATGAGCAGTTCTTC. Amino acids: CASSYPGTFTNEQFF.

The chain couples TRBV13 to TRBJ2-7; D unresolved. V was clipped by 5 bases and J by 0 bases, with 17 bases between them. Looked up from germline, CDR1 is PRHDT and CDR2 is FYEKMQ (reference sequence). This CDR3 has 16 amino acids. The CDR3 DNA follows: TGTGCCAGCAGCCCCTCTCGTGTGGAGAGCTCCTACGAGCAGTACTTC. As protein: CASSPSRVESSYEQYF.

The chain has TRBV10-3 and TRBJ2-5, with TRBD1 identical over 8 bases. This CDR3 is 15 amino acids long. Germline CDR1 ENHRY, CDR2 SYGVKD. Losses at the gene ends were 6 bases for V and 2 bases for J; bases not matched to a gene: 8. The CDR3 sequence is CAIRNRDRPQETQYF. In DNA form, the CDR3 reads TGTGCCATCAGAAACCGGGACAGGCCTCAAGAGACCCAGTACTTC.

The rearrangement uses TRBV2 and TRBJ1-5; 7 bases are a match to TRBD1. CDR1 and CDR2 (germline): SNHLY, FYNNEI. V lost 4 bases, J lost 1 base, and 7 bases stayed unmatched. CDR3 length equals 16 residues. CDR3 in amino acids: CASSAQGRGSNQPQHF. The DNA of the CDR3 is TGTGCCAGCAGTGCACAGGGGCGGGGGAGCAATCAGCCCCAGCATTTT.

The chain is built from TRBV6-6 and TRBJ2-7; TRBD1 aligns across 7 bases. Germline trimming cut 5 bases from V and 5 bases from J; bases unmatched to any gene: 9. This CDR3 contains 14 residues. Germline values: CDR1 MNHNY, CDR2 SVGAGI (reference sequence). This CDR3 is CASSPPGGTNEQYF. CDR3 nucleotides: TGTGCCAGCAGTCCCCCAGGGGGAACCAACGAGCAGTACTTC.